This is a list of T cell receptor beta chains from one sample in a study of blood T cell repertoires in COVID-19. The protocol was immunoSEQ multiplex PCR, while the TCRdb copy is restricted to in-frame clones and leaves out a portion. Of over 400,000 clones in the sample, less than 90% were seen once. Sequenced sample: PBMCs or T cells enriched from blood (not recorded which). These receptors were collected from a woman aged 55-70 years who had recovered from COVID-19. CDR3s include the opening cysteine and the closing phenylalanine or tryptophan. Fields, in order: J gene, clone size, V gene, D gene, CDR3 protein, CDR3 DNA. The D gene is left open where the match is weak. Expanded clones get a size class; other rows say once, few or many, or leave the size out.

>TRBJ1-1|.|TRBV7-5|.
CARSLEAPEAFF
TGTGCCAGAAGCTTGGAGGCCCCTGAAGCTTTCTTT
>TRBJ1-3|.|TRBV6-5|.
CASSYSSHSGNTIYF
TGTGCCAGCAGTTACTCGAGTCACTCTGGAAACACCATATATTTT
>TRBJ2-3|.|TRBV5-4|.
CASSPEVASSADTQYF
TGTGCCAGCAGCCCTGAGGTAGCTAGCTCAGCAGATACGCAGTATTTT
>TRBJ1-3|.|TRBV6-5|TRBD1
CASRRQGSSGNTIYF
TGTGCCAGCAGACGACAGGGAAGTTCTGGAAACACCATATATTTT
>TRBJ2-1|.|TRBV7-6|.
CASSGGLAGLVRNEQFF
TGTGCCAGCAGCGGCGGTCTGGCGGGGCTCGTGCGCAATGAGCAGTTCTTC
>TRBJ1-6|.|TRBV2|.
CASKVGGSPPLHF
TGTGCCAGCAAAGTTGGCGGATCTCCACCCCTCCACTTT
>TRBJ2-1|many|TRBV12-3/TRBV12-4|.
CASGRGIGNEQFF
TGTGCCAGCGGGCGGGGAATCGGGAATGAGCAGTTCTTC
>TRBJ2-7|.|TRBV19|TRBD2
CASSSSGGYEQYF
TGTGCCAGTAGTTCGAGCGGGGGCTACGAGCAGTACTTC
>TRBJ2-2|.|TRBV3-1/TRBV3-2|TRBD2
CASSPTSGATGELFF
TGTGCCAGCAGCCCGACTAGCGGGGCCACCGGGGAGCTGTTTTTT
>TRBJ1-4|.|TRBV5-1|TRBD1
CASSLGQTTNEKLFF
TGCGCCAGCAGTCTGGGACAGACAACTAATGAAAAACTGTTTTTT
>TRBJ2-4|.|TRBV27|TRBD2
CASSSRAGLAKNIQYF
TGTGCCAGCAGTTCTAGAGCGGGACTAGCCAAAAACATTCAGTACTTC
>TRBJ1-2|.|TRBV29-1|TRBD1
CSSGGTGTYGYTF
TGCAGCTCCGGAGGGACAGGGACCTATGGCTACACCTTC
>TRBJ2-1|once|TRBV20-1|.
CSASRKGSLGNEQFF
TGCAGTGCTAGTAGAAAGGGGTCCCTGGGCAATGAGCAGTTCTTC
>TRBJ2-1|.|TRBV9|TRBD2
CASSVESGGGTTSEQFF
TGTGCCAGCAGCGTAGAATCGGGAGGGGGTACTACAAGTGAGCAGTTCTTC
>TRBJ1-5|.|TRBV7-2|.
CASSLRRGGNQPQHF
TGTGCCAGCAGCCTCCGCAGGGGAGGCAATCAGCCCCAGCATTTT
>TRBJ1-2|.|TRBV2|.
CASSGASNYGYTF
TGTGCCAGCAGTGGAGCCAGTAACTATGGCTACACCTTC
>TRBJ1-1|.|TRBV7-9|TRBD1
CASSAGTGVTEAFF
TGTGCCAGCAGCGCAGGGACAGGGGTTACTGAAGCTTTCTTT
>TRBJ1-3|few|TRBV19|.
CASHSRYSGNTIYF
TGTGCCAGTCACTCCCGCTACTCTGGAAACACCATATATTTT
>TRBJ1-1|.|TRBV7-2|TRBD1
CASSFRQGGYTEAFF
TGTGCCAGCAGCTTTCGACAGGGTGGTTACACTGAAGCTTTCTTT
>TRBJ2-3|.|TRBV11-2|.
CASSLLGGAADTQYF
TGTGCCAGCAGCTTACTGGGGGGGGCGGCAGATACGCAGTATTTT
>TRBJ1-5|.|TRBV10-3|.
CAISESGGINQPQHF
TGTGCCATCAGTGAGTCGGGGGGGATCAATCAGCCCCAGCATTTT
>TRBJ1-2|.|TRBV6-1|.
CASSVELYRADYGYTF
TGTGCCAGCAGTGTGGAACTTTACAGGGCGGATTATGGCTACACCTTC
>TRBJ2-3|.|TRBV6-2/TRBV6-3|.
CASSYARGITDTQYF
TGTGCCAGCAGTTACGCCAGGGGTATAACAGATACGCAGTATTTT
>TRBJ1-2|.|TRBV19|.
CASSIFIPGNYGYTF
TGTGCCAGTAGTATTTTCATTCCGGGAAACTATGGCTACACCTTC
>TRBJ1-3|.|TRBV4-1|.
CASSQRQATGNTIYF
TGCGCCAGCAGCCAAAGACAGGCAACTGGAAACACCATATATTTT
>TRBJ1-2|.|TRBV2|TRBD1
CASMTIRDSLGGYTF
TGTGCCAGCATGACGATCCGGGACAGTCTAGGAGGCTACACCTTC
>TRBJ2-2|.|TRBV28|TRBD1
CASSWTGARTGELFF
TGTGCCAGCAGTTGGACAGGGGCGCGCACCGGGGAGCTGTTTTTT
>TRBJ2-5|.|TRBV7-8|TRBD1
CASSSRGLETQYF
TGTGCCAGCAGCTCCAGGGGGTTGGAGACCCAGTACTTC
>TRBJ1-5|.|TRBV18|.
CASSLLISGPQHF
TGTGCCAGCTCTCTACTCATTTCGGGGCCCCAGCATTTT
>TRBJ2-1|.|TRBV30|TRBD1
CAWRTDRGSYNEQFF
TGTGCCTGGAGGACCGACAGGGGGTCCTACAATGAGCAGTTCTTC
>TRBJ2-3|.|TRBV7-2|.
CASSSGVGDTQYF
TGTGCCAGCAGCTCCGGGGTGGGGGATACGCAGTATTTT
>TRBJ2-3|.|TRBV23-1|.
CASSQRTGTDTQYF
TGCGCCAGCAGTCAACGGACTGGCACAGATACGCAGTATTTT
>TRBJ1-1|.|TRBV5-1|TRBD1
CATSTGRSTEAFF
TGCGCCACTTCGACAGGGAGGAGCACTGAAGCTTTCTTT
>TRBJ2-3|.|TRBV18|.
CASSPREQGLSTDTQYF
TGTGCCAGCTCACCAAGGGAACAGGGCCTTAGCACAGATACGCAGTATTTT
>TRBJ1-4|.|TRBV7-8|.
CASSPRREGNEKLFF
TGTGCCAGCAGCCCCCGGCGGGAGGGGAATGAAAAACTGTTTTTT
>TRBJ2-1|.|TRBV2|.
CASSEGPYNEQFF
TGTGCCAGCAGTGAAGGGCCCTACAATGAGCAGTTCTTC
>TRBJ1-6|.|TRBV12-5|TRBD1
CASGHDRGLSPLHF
TGTGCTAGTGGCCATGACAGGGGGCTTTCACCCCTCCACTTT
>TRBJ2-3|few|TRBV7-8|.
CASSLSLASTDTQYF
TGTGCCAGCAGCTTAAGCCTAGCTAGCACAGATACGCAGTATTTT
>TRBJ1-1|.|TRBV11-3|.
CASSPRSGGGTEAFF
TGTGCCAGCAGCCCTCGATCCGGCGGTGGCACTGAAGCTTTCTTT
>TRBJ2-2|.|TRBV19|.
CASVAGPGELFF
TGTGCCAGTGTAGCCGGTCCGGGGGAGCTGTTTTTT
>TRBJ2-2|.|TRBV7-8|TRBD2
CASSLGGGSGELFF
TGTGCCAGCAGCTTAGGGGGGGGATCCGGGGAGCTGTTTTTT
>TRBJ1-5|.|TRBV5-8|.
CASSQVGGSNQPQHF
TGTGCCAGCAGCCAGGTAGGGGGTAGCAATCAGCCCCAGCATTTT
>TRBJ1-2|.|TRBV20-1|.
CSASTSPNYGYTF
TGCAGTGCTAGTACCAGTCCAAACTATGGCTACACCTTC
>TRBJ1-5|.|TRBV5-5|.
CASSFLRDSNQPQHF
TGTGCCAGCAGCTTCCTCAGGGATAGCAATCAGCCCCAGCATTTT
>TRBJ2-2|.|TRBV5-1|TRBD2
CASLRGTSGGAVNTGELFF
TGCGCCAGCCTCCGAGGGACTAGCGGGGGGGCCGTGAACACCGGGGAGCTGTTTTTT